This T cell receptor beta chain was recorded in a study of T cell responses to AZD1222 COVID-19 vaccine. Broader study findings: Baseline testing showed seropositivity in only 5 or 6 AZD1222 recipients. Clonal diversity may have been underestimated in mostly white British donors.

Looked up from germline, CDR1 is MNHEY and CDR2 is SMNVEV (reference sequence). The CDR3 sequence is 14 residues long. Trimming took 6 bases from V and 0 from J, leaving 6 bases between them. Of note for this clone: Its antigen is not identified.

Here immunoSEQ multiplex PCR was the method, and the copy in TCRdb shows in-frame clones only, minus some. The table includes approximately 82,000 clones, 90% detected once. The receptor comes from an adult in good health. This rearrangement joins TRBV27 to TRBJ2-6; D remains ambiguous. The sample in question was peripheral blood, obtained on day 0 of AZD1222 vaccination. CDR3 loop: CASRANSGANVLTF. CDR3 nucleotides: TGTGCCAGCAGGGCGAACTCTGGGGCCAACGTCCTGACTTTC. The complete variable domain, with remaining parts taken from reference TRBV27 and TRBJ2-6, reads EAQVTQNPRYLITVTGKKLTVTCSQNMNHEYMSWYRQDPGLGLRQIYYSMNVEVTDKGDVPEGYKVSRKEKRNFPLILESPSPNQTSLYFCASRANSGANVLTFGAGSRLTVL.